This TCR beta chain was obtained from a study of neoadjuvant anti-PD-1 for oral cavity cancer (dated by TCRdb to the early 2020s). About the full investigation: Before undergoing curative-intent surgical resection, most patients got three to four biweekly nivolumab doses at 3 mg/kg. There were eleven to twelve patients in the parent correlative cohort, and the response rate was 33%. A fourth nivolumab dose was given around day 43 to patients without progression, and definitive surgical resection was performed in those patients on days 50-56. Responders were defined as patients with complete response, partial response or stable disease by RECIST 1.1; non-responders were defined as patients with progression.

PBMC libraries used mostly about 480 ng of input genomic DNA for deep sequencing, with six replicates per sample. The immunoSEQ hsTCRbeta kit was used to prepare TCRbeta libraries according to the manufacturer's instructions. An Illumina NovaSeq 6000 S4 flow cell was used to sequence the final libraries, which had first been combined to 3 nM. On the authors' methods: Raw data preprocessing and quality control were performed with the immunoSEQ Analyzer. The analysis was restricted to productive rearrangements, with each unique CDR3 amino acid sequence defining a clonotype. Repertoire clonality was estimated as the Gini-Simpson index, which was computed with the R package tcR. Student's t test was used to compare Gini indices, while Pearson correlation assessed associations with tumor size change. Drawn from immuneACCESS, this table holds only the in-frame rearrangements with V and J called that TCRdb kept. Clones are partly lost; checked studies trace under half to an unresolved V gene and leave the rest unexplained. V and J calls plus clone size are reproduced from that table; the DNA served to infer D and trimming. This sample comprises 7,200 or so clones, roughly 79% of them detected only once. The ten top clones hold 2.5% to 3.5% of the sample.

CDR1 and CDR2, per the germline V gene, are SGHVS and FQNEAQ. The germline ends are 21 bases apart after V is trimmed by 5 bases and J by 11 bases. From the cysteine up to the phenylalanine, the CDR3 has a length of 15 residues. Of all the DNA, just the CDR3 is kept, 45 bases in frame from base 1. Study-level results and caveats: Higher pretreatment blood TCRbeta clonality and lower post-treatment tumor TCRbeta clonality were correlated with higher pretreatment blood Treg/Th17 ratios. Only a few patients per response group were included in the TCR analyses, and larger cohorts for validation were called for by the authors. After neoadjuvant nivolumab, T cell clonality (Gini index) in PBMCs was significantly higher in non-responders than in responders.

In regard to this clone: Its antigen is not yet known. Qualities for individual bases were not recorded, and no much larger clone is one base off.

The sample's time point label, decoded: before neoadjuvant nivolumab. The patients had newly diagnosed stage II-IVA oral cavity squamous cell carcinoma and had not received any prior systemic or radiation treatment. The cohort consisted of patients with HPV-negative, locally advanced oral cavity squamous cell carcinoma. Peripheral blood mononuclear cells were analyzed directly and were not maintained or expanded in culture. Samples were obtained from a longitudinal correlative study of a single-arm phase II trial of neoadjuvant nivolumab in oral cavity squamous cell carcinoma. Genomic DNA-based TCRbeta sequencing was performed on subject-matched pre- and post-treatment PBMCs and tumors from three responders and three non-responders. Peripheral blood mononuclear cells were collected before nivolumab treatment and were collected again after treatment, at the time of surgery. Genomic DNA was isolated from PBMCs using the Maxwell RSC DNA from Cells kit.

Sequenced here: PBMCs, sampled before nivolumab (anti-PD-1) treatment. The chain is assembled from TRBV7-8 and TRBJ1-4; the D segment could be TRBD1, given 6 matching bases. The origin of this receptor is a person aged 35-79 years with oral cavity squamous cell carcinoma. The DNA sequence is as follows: TGTGCCAGCAGCCCGCAGGGGTTGGAGGGCGCGAAACTGTTTTTT. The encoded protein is CASSPQGLEGAKLFF.